Below are 9 T cell receptor beta chains sequenced from a single sample in a study of T cells after yellow fever vaccination. Via MiXCR, TCRdb re-called the 5' RACE reads, giving one row per CDR3 protein. The data contain some 670,000 distinct CDR3 sequences, 9% to 15% of them singletons. This sample comprised PBMCs, obtained on the day of the yellow fever booster vaccination. These TCRs come from a man between 25 and 39 years old who received the YFV17D yellow fever vaccine.

The genes are TRBV11-2 and TRBJ2-1; unclear D gene. The CDR3 consists of 13 residues. Deletions cut 2 bases from V and 11 bases from J, with 13 bases between. From germline, CDR1 is SGHAT and CDR2 FQNNGV. The chain's CDR3 is CASSLFDAGKQFF. The CDR3 DNA sequence: TGTGCCAGCAGCTTATTTGATGCCGGAAAGCAGTTCTTC.

The table lists this clonotype with a few counts. The chain combines TRBV5-1 with TRBJ2-1, with 9 bases identical to TRBD2. V was clipped by 0 bases and J by 5 bases; unmatched bases: 6. CDR3 length: 16 residues. Germline-derived CDR1 and CDR2 are SGHRS and YFSETQ. This chain's CDR3 is CASSLEALAGNNEQFF. The CDR3 DNA is TGCGCCAGCAGCTTGGAGGCTCTAGCGGGAAACAATGAGCAGTTCTTC.

The table lists this clonotype with a few counts. The chain is built from TRBV20-1 and TRBJ2-3; TRBD1 matches 10 bases. This CDR3 is 12 amino acids long. Germline V gene lookup returns CDR1 DFQATT and CDR2 SNEGSKA (reference sequence). The J segment lost 10 bases and the V segment lost 3 bases, leaving 4 bases of the junction unmatched. CDR3 bases: TGCAGTGCTAGGGACAGGGGGTCTCCGCAGTATTTT. This gives the protein CSARDRGSPQYF.

The V and J genes are TRBV20-1 and TRBJ2-3; TRBD2 matches at 14 bases. V lost 3 bases and J lost 7; bases outside the gene matches: 15. Per germline, CDR1 DFQATT and CDR2 SNEGSKA (reference sequence). This CDR3 comprises 18 residues. CDR3 nucleotide sequence: TGCAGTGCTAGGTTGGGACTAGCGGGAGCCCGGGGAGTATATACGCAGTATTTT. Its protein is CSARLGLAGARGVYTQYF.

This rearrangement joins TRBV20-1 to TRBJ2-5; no firm D call. Germline V gene sequence: CDR1 DFQATT, CDR2 SNEGSKA (reference sequence). This CDR3 is 13 amino acids long. V lost 0 bases to trimming and J lost 0 bases, with 5 bases between them. The CDR3, as DNA: TGCAGTGCTAGAGACCTGTACCAAGAGACCCAGTACTTC. Its translation is CSARDLYQETQYF.

There are a few counts of this clonotype. The chain joins TRBV12-3 or TRBV12-4 to TRBJ1-5; 8 positions agree with TRBD1. The CDR3 length is 14 residues. Losses at the gene ends were 4 bases for V and 4 bases for J; bases not matched to a gene: 3. CDR3 residues: CASSSTGENQPQHF. The CDR3 DNA reads TGTGCCAGCAGTTCGACAGGGGAGAATCAGCCCCAGCATTTT.

This clonotype was seen many times. CDR3 in amino acids: CASSLNPGASTDTQYF. The CDR3, as DNA: TGCGCCAGCAGCTTAAATCCCGGGGCTAGCACAGATACGCAGTATTTT. The V and J genes are TRBV5-1 and TRBJ2-3, with D perhaps given as TRBD1 or TRBD2 (5 bases each). Germline V gene data show CDR1 as SGHRS and CDR2 as YFSETQ. CDR3 length equals 16 residues. Trimming pared 2 bases from V and 0 bases from J, leaving 13 bases between.

This clonotype was observed a handful of times. The J gene is TRBJ2-5, the V gene TRBV20-1, with TRBD2 matching over 7 bases. Looked up from germline, CDR1 is DFQATT and CDR2 is SNEGSKA (reference sequence). The CDR3 is 15 residues long. J was trimmed by 1 base and V by 0 bases; bases with no gene match: 5. The CDR3 reads CSARDLADVQETQYF. In DNA form, the CDR3 reads TGCAGTGCTAGAGATCTAGCGGACGTCCAAGAGACCCAGTACTTC.

This clonotype has just a few counts. The chain joins TRBV4-3 to TRBJ2-5; the match to TRBD2 covers 12 bases. Germline V gene data show CDR1 as LGHNA and CDR2 as YSLEER. The CDR3 loop spans 15 amino acids. J lost 7 bases, V lost 0 bases, and 3 bases had no gene match. CDR3 amino acids: CASSQDPSGRGTQYF. CDR3 coding DNA: TGCGCCAGCAGCCAAGACCCTAGCGGGAGGGGGACCCAGTACTTC.